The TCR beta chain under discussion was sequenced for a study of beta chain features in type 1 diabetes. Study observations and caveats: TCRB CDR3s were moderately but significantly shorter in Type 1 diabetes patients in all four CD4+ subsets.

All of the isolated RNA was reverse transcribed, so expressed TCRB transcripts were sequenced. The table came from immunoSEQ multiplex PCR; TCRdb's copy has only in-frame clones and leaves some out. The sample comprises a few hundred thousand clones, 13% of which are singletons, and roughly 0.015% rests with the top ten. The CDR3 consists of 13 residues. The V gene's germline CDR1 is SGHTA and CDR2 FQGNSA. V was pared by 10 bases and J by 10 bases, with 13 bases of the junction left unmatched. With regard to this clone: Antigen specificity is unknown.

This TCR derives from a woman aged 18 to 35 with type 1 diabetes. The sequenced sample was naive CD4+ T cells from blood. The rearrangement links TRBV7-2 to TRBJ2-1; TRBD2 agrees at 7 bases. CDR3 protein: CATRSAGAREQFF. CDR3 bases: TGTGCCACCCGTTCGGCGGGAGCACGCGAGCAGTTCTTC.